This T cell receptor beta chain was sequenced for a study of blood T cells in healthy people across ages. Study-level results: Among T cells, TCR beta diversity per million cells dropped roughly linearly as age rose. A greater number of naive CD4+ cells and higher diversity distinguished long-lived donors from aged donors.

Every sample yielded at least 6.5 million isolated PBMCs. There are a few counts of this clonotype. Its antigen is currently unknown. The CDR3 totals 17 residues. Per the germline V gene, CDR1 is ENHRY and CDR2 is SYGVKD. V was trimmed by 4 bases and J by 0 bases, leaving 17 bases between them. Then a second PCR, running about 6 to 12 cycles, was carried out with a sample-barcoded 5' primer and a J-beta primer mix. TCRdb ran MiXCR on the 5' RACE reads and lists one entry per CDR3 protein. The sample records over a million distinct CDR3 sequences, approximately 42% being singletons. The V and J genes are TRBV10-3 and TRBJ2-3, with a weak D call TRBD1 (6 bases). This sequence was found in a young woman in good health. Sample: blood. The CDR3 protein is CAISVGNRDVSTDTQYF. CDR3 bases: TGTGCCATCAGTGTGGGGAACAGGGACGTTAGCACAGATACGCAGTATTTT.